This T cell receptor beta chain was identified during a study of chemoradiotherapy in HPV16-positive cancers. General study findings and limits: For HPV16-positive patients, expanding HPV-responsive T cells associated with longer recurrence-free survival.

The table came from immunoSEQ multiplex PCR; TCRdb's copy has only in-frame clones and leaves some out. There are some 14,000 clones in the sample; about three quarters occur only once, and roughly 1.4% lies in the top ten. The germline V gene encodes CDR1 LNHNV and CDR2 YYDKDF (reference sequence). The germline V and J ends were trimmed by 3 bases and 6 bases, with 11 bases remaining between them. The CDR3 loop spans 14 amino acids. To note about this clone: Its antigen is unidentified.

This specimen was acquired from a patient who underwent chemoradiotherapy. The chain is built from TRBV15 and TRBJ2-2; D gene uncertain. The source of this sequence is a human donor with HPV-associated anogenital cancer. CDR3 bases: TGTGCCACCAGCAGTGCCTATTTCGCCGGGGAGCTGTTTTTT. Translation: CATSSAYFAGELFF. The full variable domain, in which reference TRBV15 and TRBJ2-2 provide the parts outside the CDR3, is DAMVIQNPRYQVTQFGKPVTLSCSQTLNHNVMYWYQQKSSQAPKLLFHYYDKDFNNEADTPDNFQSRRPNTSFCFLDIRSPGLGDTAMYLCATSSAYFAGELFFGEGSRLTVL.